What follows is one T cell receptor (beta chain) and its context. Its recognized antigen is unknown. Within one base of it there is no much larger clone, and no base qualities were kept. The sample's treatment or condition label is to be understood as: some 20 received Ad26.COV2.S at low or high dose, single or two shots; roughly five received placebo; per-sample allocation not given. For vaccine and placebo recipients, repertoires were sequenced using samples collected on day 63 after the first injection. In Cohort 1b, about two dozen adults aged 18-55 years were enrolled at a single site in Boston, USA, between 29 July and 7 August 2020. Ad26.COV2.S was a replication-incompetent adenovirus type 26 vector that expressed a prefusion-stabilized SARS-CoV-2 spike protein derived from the original Wuhan strain. These data belong to a study of Ad26.COV2.S vaccination and SARS-CoV-2 variants (dated by TCRdb to 2020 to 2023). The study in broad terms: Donors in the vaccine arm were drawn from COV1001, a multicentre, randomized, double-blind, placebo-controlled phase I-IIa trial testing Ad26.COV2.S in healthy adults. Ad26.COV2.S was given intramuscularly at 5x10^10 or 1x10^11 viral particles, as a single shot or as two shots 56 days apart. TCRbeta repertoire sequencing served as the tool for gauging how specific and how broad the SARS-CoV-2-reactive T cell receptors were following Ad26.COV2.S vaccination. The TCR-sequenced set comprised approximately 32 samples: around 20 Ad26.COV2.S vaccine recipients, 5 placebo recipients and 8 SARS-CoV-2 convalescent individuals. Participants in the trial were split at random into five groups of five each, receiving low-dose or high-dose Ad26.COV2.S once or twice, or else placebo on both occasions. Investigators remained blinded to trial group allocation during experiments and outcome assessment.

Here is what the overall study found, with its caveats: The study lacked the statistical power to compare responses across vaccine doses or regimens. It was noted by the authors that total T cell responses may have been underestimated by the TCR breadth and depth analyses. Ad26.COV2.S recipients had higher spike-specific TCR breadth than placebo recipients (P = 0.0014). Vaccine and placebo recipients had similar non-spike TCR breadth, a finding consistent with the vaccine containing only spike. After vaccination, substantial breadth of spike-specific CD8+ and CD4+ T cell responses was reported.

Trimming removed 2 bases from V and 2 bases from J, leaving 10 bases between the germline ends. According to the germline V gene (reference sequence), CDR1 reads GTSNPN and CDR2 reads SVGIG. Measured from the cysteine to the phenylalanine, the CDR3 is 14 residues long. Solely the CDR3 DNA is kept, with 42 bases framed from the first base. The immunoSEQ Assay was the method used to sequence TCRbeta CDR3 regions. After extraction, genomic DNA underwent amplification by bias-controlled multiplex PCR, followed by high-throughput sequencing. Per the original workflow: Collapsing and filtering of sequences were performed to quantify the absolute abundance of each unique TCRbeta CDR3 region. T cell fraction was estimated by normalizing TCRbeta template counts to usable DNA, which was measured by amplifying reference genes present in all nucleated cells. Repertoire TCRs were annotated as SARS-CoV-2-specific when V gene, CDR3 amino acid sequence and J gene were exactly matched to a known reactive TCR set. The reference SARS-CoV-2 TCR set came from MIRA and was filtered for enrichment in COVID-19-positive ImmuneCODE repertoires, removing public or cross-reactive TCRs. Drawing on the MIRA antigens, annotated TCRs were analysed further at the level of specific ORF or position within ORF. Breadth was defined as the number of annotated unique rearrangements divided by the total number of unique productive rearrangements, and depth was defined as the summed frequency of the annotated unique rearrangements. TCR breadth was compared between groups using two-sided Wilcoxon rank-sum tests. TCRdb retrieved this table from immuneACCESS and kept in-frame rearrangements only. Not all clones are present; in checked studies, unresolved V genes account for under half, and no reason is known for the remainder. Clonal size and the V and J genes are those of that table, whereas D and trimming came from the DNA. Here the sample has about 370,000 clones; roughly 90% occur a single time. The top ten clones comprise 1.9% of the sample.

This specimen consisted of peripheral blood, obtained in a trial of Ad26.COV2.S vaccine versus placebo. The sequence derives from a person between 18 and 65 years old who received the Ad26.COV2.S COVID-19 vaccine or a placebo. The chain was built from TRBV30 and TRBJ1-5; the best D guess is TRBD1, with 6 bases matching. The CDR3 amino acid sequence is: CAWSRAGGNQPQHF. The base sequence is TGTGCCTGGAGTCGGGCAGGGGGCAATCAGCCCCAGCATTTT.